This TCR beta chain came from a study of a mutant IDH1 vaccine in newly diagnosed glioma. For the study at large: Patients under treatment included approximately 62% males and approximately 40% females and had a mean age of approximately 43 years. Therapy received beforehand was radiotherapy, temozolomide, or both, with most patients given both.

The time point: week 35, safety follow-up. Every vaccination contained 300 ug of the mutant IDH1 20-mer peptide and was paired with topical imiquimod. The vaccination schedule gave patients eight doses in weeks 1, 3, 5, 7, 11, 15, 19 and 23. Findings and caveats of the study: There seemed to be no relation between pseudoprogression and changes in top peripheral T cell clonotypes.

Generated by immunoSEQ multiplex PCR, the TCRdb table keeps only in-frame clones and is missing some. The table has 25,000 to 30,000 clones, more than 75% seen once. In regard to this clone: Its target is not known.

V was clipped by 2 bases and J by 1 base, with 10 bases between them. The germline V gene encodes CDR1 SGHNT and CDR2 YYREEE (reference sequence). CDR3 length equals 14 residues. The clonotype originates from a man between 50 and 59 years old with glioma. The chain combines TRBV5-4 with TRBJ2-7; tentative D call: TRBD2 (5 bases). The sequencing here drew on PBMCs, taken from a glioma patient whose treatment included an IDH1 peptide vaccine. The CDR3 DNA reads TGTGCCAGCAGCTTAGGTGGACTTTCCTACGAGCAGTACTTC. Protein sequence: CASSLGGLSYEQYF. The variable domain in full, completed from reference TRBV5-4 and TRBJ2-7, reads ETGVTQSPTHLIKTRGQQVTLRCSSQSGHNTVSWYQQALGQGPQFIFQYYREEENGRGNFPPRFSGLQFPNYSSELNVNALELDDSALYLCASSLGGLSYEQYFGPGTRLTVT.